These 28 T cell receptor beta chains share one sample of origin, sequenced in a study of blood T cell repertoires in COVID-19. Libraries were prepared by immunoSEQ multiplex PCR; TCRdb keeps only in-frame clonotypes and omits some of them. The table records about 28,000 clones, 70% to 90% of them present only once. The source material was peripheral blood. Every receptor here comes from a human donor in a cohort sampled during active COVID-19.

CDR3 bases: TGTGCCAGCAGCTCTGCCGCGGAGGAAGCTTTCTTT. Translating gives CASSSAAEEAFF. This chain uses TRBV5-4 with TRBJ1-1; D is unclear. This CDR3 has 12 residues. V was pared by 3 bases and J by 8 bases, with 11 bases between. CDR1 and CDR2 (germline): SGHNT, YYREEE (reference sequence).

The chain is built from TRBV6-5 and TRBJ1-2; 9 bases are a match to TRBD1. V shed 6 bases, J shed 2 bases, and the junction held 7 bases outside the gene matches. CDR1 and CDR2 (germline): MNHEY, SVGAGI. The length of the CDR3 is 15 residues. As DNA, the CDR3 is TGTGCCAGCAGCCAACAGGGGACAGGGAACTATGGCTACACCTTC. It encodes CASSQQGTGNYGYTF.

The J gene is TRBJ2-5, the V gene TRBV2; 7 bases agree with TRBD2. V shed 4 bases, J shed 4 bases, and the junction held 9 bases outside the gene matches. This CDR3 is 15 amino acids long. The germline V gene encodes CDR1 SNHLY and CDR2 FYNNEI. As DNA, the CDR3 is TGTGCCAGCAGTGGGGACGCGGGAGCGGGAGAGACCCAGTACTTC. Residues: CASSGDAGAGETQYF. Full variable domain (missing parts from reference TRBV2 and TRBJ2-5): EPEVTQTPSHQVTQMGQEVILRCVPISNHLYFYWYRQILGQKVEFLVSFYNNEISEKSEIFDDQFSVERPDGSNFTLKIRSTKLEDSAMYFCASSGDAGAGETQYFGPGTRLLVL.

The V gene is TRBV28, the J gene TRBJ2-2; D is perhaps TRBD1 (5 bases). Germline V gene data show CDR1 as MDHEN and CDR2 as SYDVKM. Trimming took off 5 bases at V and 4 bases at J, with 11 bases between the two ends. The CDR3 totals 14 residues. This CDR3 is CASSHPTVTGELFF. Here the CDR3 DNA reads TGTGCCAGCAGTCATCCGACAGTCACCGGGGAGCTGTTTTTT.

This sequence joins TRBV2 and TRBJ2-7; 9 positions match TRBD2. Trimming removed 4 bases from V and 2 bases from J; junction bases left unmatched: 21. Germline V gives CDR1 SNHLY, CDR2 FYNNEI. The CDR3 is 20 residues long. Written as DNA, the CDR3 is TGTGCCAGCAGTGTTTTTCGGGGTGGCGGGGGGGATTTCGGTCCCTACGAGCAGTACTTC. It codes for CASSVFRGGGGDFGPYEQYF.

The CDR3 spells CASSGGQIQETQYF. The DNA for the CDR3 is TGTGCCAGTAGTGGCGGACAGATCCAAGAGACCCAGTACTTC. The rearrangement joins TRBV19 to TRBJ2-5; weak D call: TRBD1 (6 bases). V lost 5 bases to trimming and J lost 1 base, with 11 bases between them. The CDR3 runs 14 residues. Germline V gives CDR1 LNHDA, CDR2 SQIVND (reference sequence).

This clone showed up just a few times. This chain joins TRBV19 and TRBJ1-5, with D unresolved. The CDR3 has 15 residues. Germline CDR1 and CDR2: LNHDA and SQIVND (reference sequence). Trimming left V 2 bases short and J 10 bases short, with 18 bases between. The CDR3 DNA reads as TGTGCCAGTAGTATAATAGGCCAGGCCGGATCTCCCCAGCATTTT. The encoded protein is CASSIIGQAGSPQHF.

This chain links TRBV29-1 with TRBJ1-2; 8 nucleotides match TRBD1. Germline CDR1 reads SQVTM; CDR2 reads ANQGSEA. This CDR3 comprises 14 residues. V was clipped by 7 bases and J by 0 bases; unmatched bases: 7. CDR3 residues: CSGGQADPNYGYTF. In nucleotides, the CDR3 is TGCAGCGGGGGACAGGCAGACCCTAACTATGGCTACACCTTC.

This sequence joins TRBV30 and TRBJ1-5, with 12 bases matching TRBD1. Germline V CDR1 and CDR2: GTSNPN, SVGIG (reference sequence). This CDR3 region has 17 residues. V gave up 3 bases and J gave up 0 bases; unmatched junction bases: 6. The CDR3 reads CAWSSGTGGYSNQPQHF. The CDR3 DNA reads as TGTGCCTGGAGCTCCGGGACAGGGGGCTATAGCAATCAGCCCCAGCATTTT.

The chain combines TRBV6-2 or TRBV6-3 with TRBJ1-5; TRBD1 aligns across 11 bases. Germline V gives CDR1 MNHEY, CDR2 SVGEGT. Trimming took 4 bases from V and 2 from J; bases not matched to a gene: 7. The CDR3 extends over 17 amino acids. CDR3 residues: CASSSIGQGAGNQPQHF. DNA of the CDR3: TGTGCCAGCAGTTCCATAGGACAGGGGGCGGGCAATCAGCCCCAGCATTTT.

This chain joins TRBV7-9 and TRBJ2-7; unclear D gene. The CDR3 length is 19 residues. V was shortened by 1 base and J by 4 bases, with 26 bases between the two germline ends. Germline lookup yields CDR1 SEHNR and CDR2 FQNEAQ (reference sequence). The CDR3 nucleotides are TGTGCCAGCAGCTTAGTGGGTGGCAGTTTGATCAGGATCGATTACGAGCAGTACTTC. Its translation: CASSLVGGSLIRIDYEQYF.

This chain connects TRBV19 to TRBJ1-1; tentative D call: TRBD1 (6 bases). This CDR3 spans 15 amino acids. V was shortened by 5 bases and J by 3 bases, with 16 bases between the two germline ends. Germline values: CDR1 LNHDA, CDR2 SQIVND (reference sequence). The CDR3 bases are TGTGCCAGTAGTTCCGGACAGCAGCAATACACTGAAGCTTTCTTT. It encodes CASSSGQQQYTEAFF.

This rearrangement joins TRBV2 to TRBJ1-1; D possibly corresponds to TRBD1 (5 bases). Germline values: CDR1 SNHLY, CDR2 FYNNEI. Trimming shortened V by 6 bases and J by 6 bases, and 23 bases separated the two germline ends. CDR3 length equals 16 residues. The chain's CDR3 is CASRVLGAGRDAEAFF. The CDR3 region has the DNA TGTGCCAGCAGAGTGTTAGGGGCAGGGAGGGACGCTGAAGCTTTCTTT.

The chain links TRBV19 to TRBJ1-2; a possible D gene is TRBD1 (6 bases). V was cut by 10 bases and J by 4 bases, with 22 bases left in between. Germline values: CDR1 LNHDA, CDR2 SQIVND (reference sequence). The CDR3 spans 15 residues. The CDR3 coding sequence is TGTGCCACTCACCGCGTGGGGGCTCTGGGCTATGGCTACACCTTC. As protein: CATHRVGALGYGYTF.

This clone was counted once. The J gene is TRBJ2-7, the V gene TRBV6-5; 10 nucleotides agree with TRBD2. Germline CDR1 is MNHEY and CDR2 is SVGAGI. The V segment lost 6 bases and the J segment 5 bases; nucleotides outside the gene matches: 10. The CDR3 has 15 residues. CDR3 sequence: CASRTGLASTHEQYF. The CDR3 DNA is TGTGCCAGCAGAACGGGACTAGCGTCGACCCACGAGCAGTACTTC.

The J gene is TRBJ2-5, the V gene TRBV2; TRBD1 might be the D (5 bases). The germline V gene has CDR1 SNHLY and CDR2 FYNNEI. Trimming cost V 6 bases and J 4 bases, with 9 bases left between them. The CDR3 is 12 amino acids. CDR3 sequence: CASRERGETQYF. In DNA form, the CDR3 reads TGTGCCAGCAGAGAAAGGGGAGAGACCCAGTACTTC.

The genes are TRBV7-2 and TRBJ2-1, with TRBD1 matching 10 bases. With 3 bases clipped from V and 3 bases from J, the junction kept 2 bases outside the gene matches. The CDR3 runs 15 residues. Germline assignment: CDR1 SGHTA and CDR2 FQGNSA. The CDR3: CASSLDRGGYNEQFF. The CDR3 DNA reads TGTGCCAGCAGCTTGGACAGGGGGGGCTACAATGAGCAGTTCTTC.

The chain carries TRBV12-3 or TRBV12-4 and TRBJ1-2; no reliable D call. The CDR3 sequence is 11 residues long. V was shortened by 7 bases and J by 0 bases, with 3 bases between the two germline ends. The CDR3 DNA reads as TGTGCCAGCAAGCCTAACTATGGCTACACCTTC. Its translation: CASKPNYGYTF.

The chain couples TRBV5-6 to TRBJ2-7; maybe TRBD2 (6 bases). Germline V lookup: CDR1 SGHDT, CDR2 YYEEEE. Trimming took off 2 bases at V and 3 bases at J, with 24 bases between the two ends. The CDR3 runs 18 residues. CDR3 DNA: TGTGCCAGCAGCTTTTTTGGAAGCGGGCGCAAAATCTTCTACGAGCAGTACTTC. Residues: CASSFFGSGRKIFYEQYF.

The chain is built from TRBV18 and TRBJ1-2; 11 nucleotides align to TRBD1. Germline CDR1 is KGHSH and CDR2 is LQKENI. J was trimmed by 7 bases and V by 4 bases; bases with no gene match: 8. The length of the CDR3 is 15 residues. In DNA form, the CDR3 reads TGTGCCAGCTCACAACAGGGACAGGGGGTTCGTGGCTACACCTTC. As protein: CASSQQGQGVRGYTF. Filled out from reference TRBV18 and TRBJ1-2, the complete variable domain reads NAGVMQNPRHLVRRRGQEARLRCSPMKGHSHVYWYRQLPEEGLKFMVYLQKENIIDESGMPKERFSAEFPKEGPSILRIQQVVRGDSAAYFCASSQQGQGVRGYTFGSGTRLTVV.

Here the CDR3 reads CASSLPPAGGGETQYF. The DNA of the CDR3 is TGTGCCAGCAGCTTACCCCCCGCGGGGGGAGGGGAGACCCAGTACTTC. The chain recombines TRBV7-3 with TRBJ2-5; 8 bases agree with TRBD2. Losses at the gene ends were 2 bases for V and 5 bases for J; bases not matched to a gene: 10. CDR1 and CDR2 (germline): SGHTA, FQGTGA. This CDR3 has 16 residues.

The count of this clone is one. This sequence joins TRBV10-3 and TRBJ2-1; 7 nucleotides align to TRBD2. V gave up 0 bases and J gave up 4 bases; unmatched junction bases: 3. Germline V gene sequence: CDR1 ENHRY, CDR2 SYGVKD. This CDR3 spans 15 amino acids. The CDR3 nucleotides are TGTGCCATCAGTGAGTCCGAGCGGGGTTACAATGAGCAGTTCTTC. Encoded protein: CAISESERGYNEQFF.

The J gene is TRBJ1-4, the V gene TRBV5-4; no clear D gene. Germline loops: CDR1 SGHNT, CDR2 YYREEE (reference sequence). This CDR3 has 11 amino acids. Trimming cost V 5 bases and J 4 bases, with 3 bases left between them. Here the CDR3 reads CASSINEKLFF. CDR3 sequence (DNA): TGTGCCAGCAGTATTAATGAAAAACTGTTTTTT.

This clone was detected a few times. The V call is TRBV30, the J call TRBJ1-6; D uncertain. The germline gives CDR1 GTSNPN, CDR2 SVGIG (reference sequence). Between the trimmed V and J ends, which lost 4 bases and 4 bases, there was a span of 8 bases. The CDR3 has 13 amino acids. CDR3 nucleotide sequence: TGTGCCTGGACTGCGGGGTATAATTCACCCCTCCACTTT. The encoded protein is CAWTAGYNSPLHF.

The V gene is TRBV28, the J gene TRBJ2-7; 9 bases match TRBD2. The length of the CDR3 is 14 residues. Germline-derived CDR1 and CDR2 are MDHEN and SYDVKM. The junction had 8 bases not matched to a gene; V was cut back by 7 bases and J by 4 bases. The CDR3 nucleotides are TGTGCCAGCACCAGGACTAGCGCTACGTACGAGCAGTACTTC. Amino acid sequence: CASTRTSATYEQYF.

The CDR3 sequence: CASSFEGGYTF. The CDR3 DNA sequence: TGTGCCAGCAGTTTCGAGGGTGGCTACACCTTC. The chain couples TRBV12-3 or TRBV12-4 to TRBJ1-2; D unresolved. V was pared by 3 bases and J by 7 bases, with 6 bases between. The CDR3 is 11 amino acids.

The V and J genes are TRBV5-4 and TRBJ1-4; the D gene is possibly TRBD1 (5 bases). Germline lookup yields CDR1 SGHNT and CDR2 YYREEE (reference sequence). The CDR3 totals 15 residues. V was pared by 2 bases and J by 3 bases, with 11 bases between. The CDR3 loop is CASSLRGGSNEKLFF. Here the CDR3 DNA reads TGTGCCAGCAGCTTAAGGGGAGGGTCTAATGAAAAACTGTTTTTT.

The chain is built from TRBV3-1 (or the pseudogene TRBV3-2) and TRBJ1-2; D gene uncertain. This CDR3 comprises 12 residues. The V end lost 4 bases, the J end lost 7 bases, and 10 bases lay between the germline ends. Germline V CDR1 and CDR2: LGHDT, YNNKEL (reference sequence). CDR3 loop: CASSLGEAGYTF. CDR3 DNA sequence: TGTGCCAGCAGCCTTGGGGAGGCTGGCTACACCTTC.